The sequence of this T cell receptor beta chain was determined in a study of control samples from healthy donors and cancer patients (dated by TCRdb to about 2020). About this clone: The specificity of this receptor is unknown. The sample holds no much larger clone one base away, and base qualities are not on file.

Trimmed from V: 2 bases; trimmed from J: 5 bases; junction bases lacking a gene match: 3. Based on the germline V gene, the CDR1 and CDR2 sequences are KGHDR and SFDVKD. Measured from the cysteine to the phenylalanine, the CDR3 is 16 residues long. Just CDR3 DNA is preserved here, 48 bases in frame from base 1. The library was prepared using the immunoSEQ multiplex PCR assay. Entries here come from immuneACCESS through TCRdb and include only in-frame sequences with V and J called. Some clones fail to appear in such tables; in the studies checked, an unresolved V gene covers under half of the shortfall, and the cause of the remainder is unknown. Present in this sample are about 92,000 clones, 82% of which were seen just once. The ten largest clones capture 8.5% to 10% of the sample.

This TCR derives from a woman aged 60-75 years in good health. The chain employs TRBV24-1 and TRBJ2-1; 12 of the junction bases match TRBD2. Sequencing was performed on blood. CDR3 protein: CATSDWLAGGNNEQFF. In nucleotide form, the sequence is TGTGCCACCAGTGATTGGCTAGCGGGAGGGAACAATGAGCAGTTCTTC.